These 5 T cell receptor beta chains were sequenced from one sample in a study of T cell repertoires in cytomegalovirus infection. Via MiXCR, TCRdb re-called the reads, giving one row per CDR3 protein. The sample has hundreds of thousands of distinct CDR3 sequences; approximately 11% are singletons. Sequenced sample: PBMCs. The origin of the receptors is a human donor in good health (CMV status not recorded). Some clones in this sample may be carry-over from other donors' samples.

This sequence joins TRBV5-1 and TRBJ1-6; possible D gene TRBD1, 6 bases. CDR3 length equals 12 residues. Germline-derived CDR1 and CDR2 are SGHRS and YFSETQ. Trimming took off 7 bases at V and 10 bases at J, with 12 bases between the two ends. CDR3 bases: TGCGCCAGCCGGACAGAACGGTCACCCCTCCACTTT. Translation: CASRTERSPLHF.

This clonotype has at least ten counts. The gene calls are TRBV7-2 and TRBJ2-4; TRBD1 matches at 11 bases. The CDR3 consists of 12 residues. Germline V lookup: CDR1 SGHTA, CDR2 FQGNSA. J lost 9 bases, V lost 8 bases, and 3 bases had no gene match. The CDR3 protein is CASGGQGGIQYF. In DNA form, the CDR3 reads TGTGCCAGCGGGGGACAGGGGGGCATTCAGTACTTC.

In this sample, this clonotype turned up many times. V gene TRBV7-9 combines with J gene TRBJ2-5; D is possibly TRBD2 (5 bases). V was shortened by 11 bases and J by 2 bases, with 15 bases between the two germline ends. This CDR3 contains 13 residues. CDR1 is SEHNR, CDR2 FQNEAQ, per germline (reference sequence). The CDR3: CACLRSGQETQYF. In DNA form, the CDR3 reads TGTGCCTGCCTCAGGAGCGGACAAGAGACCCAGTACTTC.

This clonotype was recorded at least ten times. CDR3 in DNA: TGTGCCAGCAGCTTAGATTCTAGCGCCCTAAGTGGGGAGCTGTTTTTT. Translated: CASSLDSSALSGELFF. The chain uses TRBV7-8 and TRBJ2-2; weak D call: TRBD2 (6 bases). Germline CDR1 and CDR2: SGHVS and FQNEAQ. The CDR3 is made up of 16 amino acids. V was cut by 1 base and J by 8 bases, with 17 bases left in between.

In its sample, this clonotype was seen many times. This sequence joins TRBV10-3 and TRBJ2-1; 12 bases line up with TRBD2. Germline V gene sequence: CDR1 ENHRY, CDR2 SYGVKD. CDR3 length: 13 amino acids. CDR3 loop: CATGLAGSNEQFF. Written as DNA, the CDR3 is TGTGCTACCGGACTAGCGGGGAGCAATGAGCAGTTCTTC.